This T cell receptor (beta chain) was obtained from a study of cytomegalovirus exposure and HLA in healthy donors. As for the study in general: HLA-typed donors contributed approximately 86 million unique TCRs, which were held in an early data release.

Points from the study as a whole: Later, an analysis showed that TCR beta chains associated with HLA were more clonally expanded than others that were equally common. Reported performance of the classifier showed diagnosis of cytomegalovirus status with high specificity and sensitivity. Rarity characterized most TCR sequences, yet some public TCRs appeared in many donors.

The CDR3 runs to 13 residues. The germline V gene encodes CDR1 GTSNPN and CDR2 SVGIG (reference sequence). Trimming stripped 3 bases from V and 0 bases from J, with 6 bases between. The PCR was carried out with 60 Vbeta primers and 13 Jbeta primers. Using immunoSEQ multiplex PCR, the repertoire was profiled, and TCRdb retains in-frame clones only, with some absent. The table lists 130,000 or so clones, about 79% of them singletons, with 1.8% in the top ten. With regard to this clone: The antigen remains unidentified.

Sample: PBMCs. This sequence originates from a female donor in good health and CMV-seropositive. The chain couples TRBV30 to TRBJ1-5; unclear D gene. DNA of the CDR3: TGTGCCTGGAGCGAGAATAGCAATCAGCCCCAGCATTTT. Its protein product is CAWSENSNQPQHF.